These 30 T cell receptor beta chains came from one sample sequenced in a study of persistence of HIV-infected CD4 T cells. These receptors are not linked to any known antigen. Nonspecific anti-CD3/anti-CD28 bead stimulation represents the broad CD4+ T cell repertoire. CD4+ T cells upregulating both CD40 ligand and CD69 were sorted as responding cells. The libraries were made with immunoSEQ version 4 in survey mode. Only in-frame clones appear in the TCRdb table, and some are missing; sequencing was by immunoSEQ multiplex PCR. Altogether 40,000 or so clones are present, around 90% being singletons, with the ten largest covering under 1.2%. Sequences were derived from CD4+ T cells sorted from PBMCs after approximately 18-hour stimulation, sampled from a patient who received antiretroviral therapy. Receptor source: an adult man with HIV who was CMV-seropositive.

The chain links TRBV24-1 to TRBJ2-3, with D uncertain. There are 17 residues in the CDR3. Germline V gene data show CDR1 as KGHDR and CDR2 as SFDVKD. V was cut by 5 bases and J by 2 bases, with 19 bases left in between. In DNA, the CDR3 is TGTGCCACCAGTGCAGGACGAACGAACTACATCACAGATACGCAGTATTTT. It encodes CATSAGRTNYITDTQYF.

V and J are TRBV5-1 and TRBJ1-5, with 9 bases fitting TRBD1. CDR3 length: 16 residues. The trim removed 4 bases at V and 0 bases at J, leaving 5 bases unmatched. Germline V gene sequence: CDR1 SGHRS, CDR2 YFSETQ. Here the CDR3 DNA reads TGCGCCAGCAGCCCAGGACAGGGGAATAGCAATCAGCCCCAGCATTTT. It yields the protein CASSPGQGNSNQPQHF.

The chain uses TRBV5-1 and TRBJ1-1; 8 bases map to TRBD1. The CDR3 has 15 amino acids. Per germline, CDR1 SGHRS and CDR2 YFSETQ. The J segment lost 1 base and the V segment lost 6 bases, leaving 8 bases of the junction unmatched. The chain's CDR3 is CASTKQGAGNTEAFF. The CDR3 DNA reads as TGCGCCAGCACCAAGCAGGGGGCAGGGAACACTGAAGCTTTCTTT.

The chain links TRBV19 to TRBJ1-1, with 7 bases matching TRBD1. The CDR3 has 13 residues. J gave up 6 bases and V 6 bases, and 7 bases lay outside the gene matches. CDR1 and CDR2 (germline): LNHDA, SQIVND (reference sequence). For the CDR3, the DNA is TGTGCCAGTAGCTCCGACAGGGATTCTGAAGCTTTCTTT. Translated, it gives CASSSDRDSEAFF.

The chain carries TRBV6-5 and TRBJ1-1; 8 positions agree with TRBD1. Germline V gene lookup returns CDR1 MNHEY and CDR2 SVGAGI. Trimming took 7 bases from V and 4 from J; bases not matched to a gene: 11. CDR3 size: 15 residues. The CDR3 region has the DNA TGTGCCAGCACTCTCAGGACAGGGAGGGGCACTGAAGCTTTCTTT. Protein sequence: CASTLRTGRGTEAFF.

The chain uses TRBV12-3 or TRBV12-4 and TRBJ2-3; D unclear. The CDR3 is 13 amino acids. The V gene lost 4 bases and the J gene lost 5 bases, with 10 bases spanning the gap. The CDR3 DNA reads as TGTGCCAGCAGTTCGGCTAACATAGATACGCAGTATTTT. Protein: CASSSANIDTQYF.

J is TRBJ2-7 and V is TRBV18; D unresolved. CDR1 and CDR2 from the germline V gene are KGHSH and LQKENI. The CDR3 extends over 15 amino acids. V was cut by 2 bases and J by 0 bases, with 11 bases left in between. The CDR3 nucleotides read TGTGCCAGCTCACCAAACACTAAGTCCTCCTACGAGCAGTACTTC. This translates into CASSPNTKSSYEQYF.

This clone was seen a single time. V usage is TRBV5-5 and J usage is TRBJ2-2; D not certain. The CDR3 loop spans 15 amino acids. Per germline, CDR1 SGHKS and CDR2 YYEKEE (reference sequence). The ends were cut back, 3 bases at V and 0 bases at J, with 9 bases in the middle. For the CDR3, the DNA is TGTGCCAGCAGCTCTCGCGACACGAACACCGGGGAGCTGTTTTTT. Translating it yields CASSSRDTNTGELFF.

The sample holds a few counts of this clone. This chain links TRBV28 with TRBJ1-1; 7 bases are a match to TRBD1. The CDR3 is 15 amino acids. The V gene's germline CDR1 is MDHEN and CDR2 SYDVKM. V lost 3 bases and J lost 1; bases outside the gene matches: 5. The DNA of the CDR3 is TGTGCCAGCAGTTTTGGCGACAGGGCGAACACTGAAGCTTTCTTT. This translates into CASSFGDRANTEAFF.

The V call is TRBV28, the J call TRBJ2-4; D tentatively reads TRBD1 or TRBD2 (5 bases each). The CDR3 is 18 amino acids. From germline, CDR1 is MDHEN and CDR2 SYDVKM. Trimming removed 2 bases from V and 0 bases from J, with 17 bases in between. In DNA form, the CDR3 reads TGTGCCAGCAGTTTACGAGGGGTCGGACGTCTAGCCAAAAACATTCAGTACTTC. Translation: CASSLRGVGRLAKNIQYF.

The CDR3 nucleotides read TGTGCCAGTAGTATTCCGGGACAGGGGGCGTATGGCTACACCTTC. It encodes CASSIPGQGAYGYTF. The J gene is TRBJ1-2, the V gene TRBV19; 12 positions agree with TRBD1. Losses at the gene ends were 3 bases for V and 5 bases for J; bases not matched to a gene: 4. The CDR3 contains 15 residues. The germline CDR1 and CDR2 sequences are LNHDA and SQIVND (reference sequence).

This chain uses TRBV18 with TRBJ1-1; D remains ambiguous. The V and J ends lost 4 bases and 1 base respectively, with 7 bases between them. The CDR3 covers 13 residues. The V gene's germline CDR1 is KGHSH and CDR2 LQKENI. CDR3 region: CASSLDKNTEAFF. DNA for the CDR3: TGTGCCAGCTCACTTGACAAGAACACTGAAGCTTTCTTT.

The CDR3 sequence: CASQTNRGTGNTIYF. In DNA, the CDR3 is TGTGCCAGCCAAACAAACAGGGGAACTGGAAACACCATATATTTT. The V call is TRBV25-1, the J call TRBJ1-3; the match to TRBD1 covers 7 bases. V was pared by 8 bases and J by 2 bases, with 9 bases of the junction left unmatched. The CDR3 is 15 amino acids. Germline CDR1 is MGHDK and CDR2 is SYGVNS.

DNA for the CDR3: TGTGCCAGTAGTAAGACTAGCGGGGGGCCCCACAATGAGCAGTTCTTC. This sequence encodes CASSKTSGGPHNEQFF. The chain links TRBV19 to TRBJ2-1; 13 positions agree with TRBD2. The V segment lost 4 bases and the J segment 5 bases; nucleotides outside the gene matches: 5. The CDR3 is 16 residues long. Germline CDR1 LNHDA, CDR2 SQIVND (reference sequence). Full variable domain (missing parts from reference TRBV19 and TRBJ2-1): DGGITQSPKYLFRKEGQNVTLSCEQNLNHDAMYWYRQDPGQGLRLIYYSQIVNDFQKGDIAEGYSVSREKKESFPLTVTSAQKNPTAFYLCASSKTSGGPHNEQFFGPGTRLTVL.

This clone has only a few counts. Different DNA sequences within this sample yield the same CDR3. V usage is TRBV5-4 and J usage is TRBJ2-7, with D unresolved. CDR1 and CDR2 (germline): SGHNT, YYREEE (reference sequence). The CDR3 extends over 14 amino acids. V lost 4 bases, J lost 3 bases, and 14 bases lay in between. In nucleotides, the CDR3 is TGTGCCAGCAGCCCCGGTCTGGGTGTCTACGAGCAGTACTTC. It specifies CASSPGLGVYEQYF.

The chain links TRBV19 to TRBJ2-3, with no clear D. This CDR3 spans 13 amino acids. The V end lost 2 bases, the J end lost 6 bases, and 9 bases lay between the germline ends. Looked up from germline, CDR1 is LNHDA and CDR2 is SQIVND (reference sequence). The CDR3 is CASSISLEDTQYF. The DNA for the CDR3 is TGTGCCAGTAGTATAAGTTTGGAGGATACGCAGTATTTT.

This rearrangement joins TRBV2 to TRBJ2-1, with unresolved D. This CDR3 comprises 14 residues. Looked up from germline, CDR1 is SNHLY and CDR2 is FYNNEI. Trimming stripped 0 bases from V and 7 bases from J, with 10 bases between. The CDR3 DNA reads TGTGCCAGCAGTGAAGCGATCTCCACGAATGAGCAGTTCTTC. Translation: CASSEAISTNEQFF.

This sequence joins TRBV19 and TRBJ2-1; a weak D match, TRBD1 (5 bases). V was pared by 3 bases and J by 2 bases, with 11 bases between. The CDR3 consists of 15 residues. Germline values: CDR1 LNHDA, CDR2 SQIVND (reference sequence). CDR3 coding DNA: TGTGCCAGTAGTATTAGGGGAATAACCTACAATGAGCAGTTCTTC. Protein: CASSIRGITYNEQFF.

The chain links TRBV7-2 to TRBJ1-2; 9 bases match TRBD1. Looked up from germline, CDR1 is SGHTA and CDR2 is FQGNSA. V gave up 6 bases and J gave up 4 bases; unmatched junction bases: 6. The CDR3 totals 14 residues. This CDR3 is CASRPGQGGYGYTF. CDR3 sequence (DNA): TGTGCCAGCAGACCGGGACAGGGTGGCTATGGCTACACCTTC.

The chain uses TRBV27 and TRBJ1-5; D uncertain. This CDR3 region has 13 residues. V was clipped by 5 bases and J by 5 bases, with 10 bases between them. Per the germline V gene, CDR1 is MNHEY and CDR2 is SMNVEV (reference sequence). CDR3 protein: CASSVERDQPQHF. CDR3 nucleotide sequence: TGTGCCAGCAGTGTAGAGAGGGATCAGCCCCAGCATTTT.

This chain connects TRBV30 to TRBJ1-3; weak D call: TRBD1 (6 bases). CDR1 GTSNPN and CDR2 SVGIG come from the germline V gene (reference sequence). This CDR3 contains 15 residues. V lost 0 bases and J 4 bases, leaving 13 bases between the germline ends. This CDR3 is CAWSVRGRGGNTIYF. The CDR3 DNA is TGTGCCTGGAGTGTACGGGGCAGGGGAGGAAACACCATATATTTT.

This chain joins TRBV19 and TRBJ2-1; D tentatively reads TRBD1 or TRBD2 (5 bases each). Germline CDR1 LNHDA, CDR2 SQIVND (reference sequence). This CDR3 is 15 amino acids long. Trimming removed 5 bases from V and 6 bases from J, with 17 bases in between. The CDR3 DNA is TGTGCCAGTAGTCCCCGGGGCCGACCGTTCAATGAGCAGTTCTTC. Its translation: CASSPRGRPFNEQFF.

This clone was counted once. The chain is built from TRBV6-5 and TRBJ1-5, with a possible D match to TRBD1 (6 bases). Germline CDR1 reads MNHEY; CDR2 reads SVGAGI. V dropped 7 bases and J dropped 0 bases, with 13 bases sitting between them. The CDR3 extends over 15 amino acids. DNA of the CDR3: TGTGCCAGCACCCATGGACAGTATAGCAATCAGCCCCAGCATTTT. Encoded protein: CASTHGQYSNQPQHF.

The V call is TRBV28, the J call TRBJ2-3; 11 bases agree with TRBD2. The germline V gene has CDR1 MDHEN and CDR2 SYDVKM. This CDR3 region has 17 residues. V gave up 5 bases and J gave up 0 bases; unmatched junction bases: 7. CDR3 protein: CASSPPTSGASTDTQYF. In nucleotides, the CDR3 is TGTGCCAGCAGTCCCCCGACTAGCGGGGCCAGCACAGATACGCAGTATTTT.

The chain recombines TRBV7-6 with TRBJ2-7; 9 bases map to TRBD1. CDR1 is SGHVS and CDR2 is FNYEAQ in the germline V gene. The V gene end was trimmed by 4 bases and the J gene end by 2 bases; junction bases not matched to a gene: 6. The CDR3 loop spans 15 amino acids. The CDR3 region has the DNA TGTGCCAGCAGCTCGGGGACAGGGTCCCCCTACGAGCAGTACTTC. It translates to CASSSGTGSPYEQYF. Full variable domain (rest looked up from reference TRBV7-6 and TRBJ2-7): GAGVSQSPRYKVTKRGQDVALRCDPISGHVSLYWYRQALGQGPEFLTYFNYEAQQDKSGLPNDRFSAERPEGSISTLTIQRTEQRDSAMYRCASSSGTGSPYEQYFGPGTRLTVT.

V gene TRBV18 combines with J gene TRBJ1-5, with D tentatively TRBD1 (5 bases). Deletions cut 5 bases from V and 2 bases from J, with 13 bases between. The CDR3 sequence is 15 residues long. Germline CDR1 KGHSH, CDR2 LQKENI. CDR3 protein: CASSFQGGGNQPQHF. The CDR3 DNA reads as TGTGCCAGCTCATTTCAGGGAGGGGGCAATCAGCCCCAGCATTTT.

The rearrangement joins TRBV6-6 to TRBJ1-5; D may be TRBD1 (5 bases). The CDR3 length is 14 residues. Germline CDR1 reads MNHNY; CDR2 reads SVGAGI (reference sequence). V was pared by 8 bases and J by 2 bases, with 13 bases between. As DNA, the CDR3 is TGTGCCAGCCTAACGGGGGATCGCAATCAGCCCCAGCATTTT. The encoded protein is CASLTGDRNQPQHF.

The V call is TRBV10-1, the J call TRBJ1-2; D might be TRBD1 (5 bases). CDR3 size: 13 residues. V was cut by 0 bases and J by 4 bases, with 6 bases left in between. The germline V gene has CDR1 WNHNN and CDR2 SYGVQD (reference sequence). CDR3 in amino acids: CASSESQGYGYTF. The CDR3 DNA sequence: TGCGCCAGCAGTGAGTCGCAGGGCTATGGCTACACCTTC.

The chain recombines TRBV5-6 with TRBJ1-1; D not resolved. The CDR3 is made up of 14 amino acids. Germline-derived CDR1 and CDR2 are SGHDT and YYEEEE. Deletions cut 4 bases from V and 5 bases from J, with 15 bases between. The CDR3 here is CASSRTGVDTEAFF. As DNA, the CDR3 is TGTGCCAGCAGCCGGACCGGGGTAGATACTGAAGCTTTCTTT.

The CDR3 reads CASSSPSYEQYF. The CDR3 DNA follows: TGTGCCAGCAGTTCCCCATCCTACGAGCAGTACTTC. The chain recombines TRBV6-5 with TRBJ2-7; D not certain. There are 12 residues in the CDR3. Germline V gene lookup returns CDR1 MNHEY and CDR2 SVGAGI. V dropped 4 bases and J dropped 1 base, with 5 bases sitting between them.